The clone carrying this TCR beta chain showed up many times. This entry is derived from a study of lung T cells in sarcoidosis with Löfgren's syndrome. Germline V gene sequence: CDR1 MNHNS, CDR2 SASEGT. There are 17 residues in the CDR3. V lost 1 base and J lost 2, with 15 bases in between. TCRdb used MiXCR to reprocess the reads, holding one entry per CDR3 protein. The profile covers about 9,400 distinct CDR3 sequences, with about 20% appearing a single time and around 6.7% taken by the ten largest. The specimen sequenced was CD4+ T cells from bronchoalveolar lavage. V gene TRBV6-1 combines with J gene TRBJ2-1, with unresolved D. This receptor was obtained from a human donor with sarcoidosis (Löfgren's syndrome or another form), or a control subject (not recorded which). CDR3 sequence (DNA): TGTGCCAGCAGTGAAGAGGGCAGGTCATTCACCTACAATGAGCAGTTCTTC. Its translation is CASSEEGRSFTYNEQFF.